The 20 T cell receptor beta chains below were found in one sample sequenced in a study of STAT5B mutations in CD4+ large granular lymphocyte leukemia. Produced via immunoSEQ multiplex PCR; TCRdb's table is partial and in-frame only. The sample has 30,000 to 35,000 clones; over 65% are singletons. Source material: CD4+ T cells from blood buffy coats. The source is a human donor in good health.

This chain uses TRBV7-2 with TRBJ1-5, with D perhaps TRBD1 (6 bases). Trimming stripped 2 bases from V and 3 bases from J, with 14 bases between. There are 16 residues in the CDR3. CDR1 is SGHTA, CDR2 FQGNSA, per germline. The CDR3 is CASSLFSRQANQPQHF. CDR3 nucleotides: TGTGCCAGCAGCTTATTCTCGAGACAGGCCAATCAGCCCCAGCATTTT.

This sequence joins TRBV30 and TRBJ2-1; D is undetermined. V lost 6 bases and J lost 13, with 16 bases in between. Looked up from germline, CDR1 is GTSNPN and CDR2 is SVGIG (reference sequence). This CDR3 is 11 amino acids long. CDR3 sequence: CACSLGRLQFF. The DNA for the CDR3 is TGTGCCTGTTCTTTAGGGCGACTCCAGTTCTTC.

The J gene is TRBJ2-3, the V gene TRBV2, with TRBD2 identical over 9 bases. The CDR3 contains 15 residues. CDR1 is SNHLY, CDR2 FYNNEI, per germline. V lost 4 bases and J lost 1; bases outside the gene matches: 3. CDR3 amino acids: CASSGAGGRTDTQYF. In nucleotides, the CDR3 is TGTGCCAGCAGTGGAGCGGGGGGTCGCACAGATACGCAGTATTTT.

This clone was counted once. V and J are TRBV7-2 and TRBJ2-7; D remains ambiguous. The CDR3 has 15 residues. V gave up 3 bases and J gave up 0 bases, with 12 bases separating them. In germline, CDR1 is SGHTA, CDR2 FQGNSA. The CDR3: CASSFIGSFSYEQYF. The CDR3 nucleotides are TGTGCCAGCAGCTTCATCGGGTCTTTCTCCTACGAGCAGTACTTC.

The V call is TRBV5-6, the J call TRBJ2-7; possibly TRBD1 for D (5 bases). Trimming took 2 bases from V and 2 from J, leaving 8 bases between them. The germline V gene encodes CDR1 SGHDT and CDR2 YYEEEE. This CDR3 is 13 amino acids long. The DNA of the CDR3 is TGTGCCAGCAGCTTAGGGGTGCCCTACGAGCAGTACTTC. Translating gives CASSLGVPYEQYF.

This rearrangement joins TRBV2 to TRBJ1-2; TRBD1 matches at 9 bases. The CDR3 sequence is 12 residues long. The trim removed 5 bases at V and 8 bases at J, leaving 3 bases unmatched. Germline lookup yields CDR1 SNHLY and CDR2 FYNNEI. The CDR3 sequence is CASSPTGGGYTF. In DNA form, the CDR3 reads TGTGCCAGCAGTCCGACAGGGGGAGGCTACACCTTC.

The rearrangement links TRBV5-1 to TRBJ1-2; a possible D gene is TRBD1 (5 bases). The ends were cut back, 2 bases at V and 7 bases at J, with 15 bases in the middle. Germline V lookup: CDR1 SGHRS, CDR2 YFSETQ. The CDR3 loop spans 14 amino acids. CDR3 sequence: CASSFGDRVGGYTF. In nucleotides, the CDR3 is TGCGCCAGCAGCTTTGGAGACAGAGTAGGTGGCTACACCTTC.

CDR3 protein: CASTLAAFTDTQYF. In DNA, the CDR3 is TGTGCCAGTACCTTAGCGGCTTTCACAGATACGCAGTATTTT. The chain joins TRBV19 to TRBJ2-3; TRBD2 might be the D (6 bases). The CDR3 is 14 residues long. Trimming removed 7 bases at V and 2 bases at J, with 13 bases between. Germline loops: CDR1 LNHDA, CDR2 SQIVND (reference sequence).

This clone was counted a few times. The rearrangement links TRBV25-1 to TRBJ1-2; D gene uncertain. Germline loops: CDR1 MGHDK, CDR2 SYGVNS. This CDR3 comprises 13 residues. Between the trimmed V and J ends, which lost 1 base and 4 bases, there was a span of 7 bases. DNA for the CDR3: TGTGCCAGCAGTGAATCAGGCCTCTATGGCTACACCTTC. This codes for CASSESGLYGYTF.

This clone has only a few counts. The chain is built from TRBV29-1 and TRBJ1-4; TRBD1 is a possible D gene (5 bases). The CDR3 spans 13 residues. Between the trimmed V and J ends, which lost 4 bases and 8 bases, there was a span of 14 bases. CDR1 and CDR2 from the germline V gene are SQVTM and ANQGSEA. CDR3 bases: TGCAGCGTTGGGCTAGGGGTTGGCGAAAAACTGTTTTTT. Its protein is CSVGLGVGEKLFF.

The chain links TRBV19 to TRBJ1-1; maybe TRBD1 (5 bases). Germline CDR1 and CDR2: LNHDA and SQIVND (reference sequence). There are 15 residues in the CDR3. Trimming took 3 bases from V and 4 from J, leaving 15 bases between them. In DNA form, the CDR3 reads TGTGCCAGTAGTATCCGTACAGGCCTGGGCACTGAAGCTTTCTTT. This codes for CASSIRTGLGTEAFF.

The chain carries TRBV7-9 and TRBJ2-5, with D hard to call. CDR1 SEHNR and CDR2 FQNEAQ come from the germline V gene (reference sequence). The CDR3 spans 14 residues. V was clipped by 5 bases and J by 2 bases, with 12 bases between them. The chain's CDR3 is CASSQAHRQETQYF. In DNA form, the CDR3 reads TGTGCCAGCAGCCAGGCCCACCGTCAAGAGACCCAGTACTTC.

V gene TRBV9 combines with J gene TRBJ2-1, with 10 bases identical to TRBD2. The CDR3 loop spans 15 amino acids. The V segment lost 5 bases and the J segment 8 bases; nucleotides outside the gene matches: 10. The V gene's germline CDR1 is SGDLS and CDR2 YYNGEE. CDR3 in amino acids: CASSRSGGKPDEQFF. DNA for the CDR3: TGTGCCAGCAGTCGTAGCGGGGGGAAACCTGATGAGCAGTTCTTC.

V gene TRBV27 combines with J gene TRBJ2-1; TRBD1 might be the D (6 bases). Germline V gene sequence: CDR1 MNHEY, CDR2 SMNVEV (reference sequence). Trimming removed 8 bases at V and 8 bases at J, with 22 bases between. CDR3 size: 15 residues. The DNA for the CDR3 is TGTGCCAGCCGGTCCTCGCGGGTTTCAGGGGATGAGCAGTTCTTC. Its protein product is CASRSSRVSGDEQFF.

This sequence joins TRBV30 and TRBJ1-5; TRBD1 is a possible D gene (5 bases). The CDR3 has 13 residues. Trimming took off 0 bases at V and 7 bases at J, with 10 bases between the two ends. Germline values: CDR1 GTSNPN, CDR2 SVGIG (reference sequence). The CDR3 sequence is CAWSVGEGQPQHF. CDR3 coding DNA: TGTGCCTGGAGTGTGGGGGAGGGACAGCCCCAGCATTTT.

The gene calls are TRBV6-5 and TRBJ2-7; D is unclear. The V and J ends lost 5 bases and 6 bases respectively, with 17 bases between them. The germline gives CDR1 MNHEY, CDR2 SVGAGI. The CDR3 loop spans 14 amino acids. CDR3 DNA sequence: TGTGCCAGCAGTAACCACTTAATAGGGTTCGAGCAGTACTTC. Amino acids: CASSNHLIGFEQYF.

The chain uses TRBV9 and TRBJ1-1; D remains unclear. This CDR3 is built from 13 residues. Per germline, CDR1 SGDLS and CDR2 YYNGEE. Between the trimmed V and J ends, which lost 3 bases and 4 bases, there was a span of 10 bases. In DNA form, the CDR3 reads TGTGCCAGCAGCGCTACAGCGGTCACTGAAGCTTTCTTT. Residues: CASSATAVTEAFF.

The chain combines TRBV4-2 with TRBJ1-5, with D possibly TRBD1 on 6 matching bases. The CDR3 runs to 16 residues. The V gene's germline CDR1 is LGHNA and CDR2 YNFKEQ. V lost 0 bases, J lost 3 bases, and 12 bases lay in between. The CDR3: CASSQDRTGYNQPQHF. The CDR3 coding sequence is TGTGCCAGCAGCCAAGATCGAACAGGGTACAATCAGCCCCAGCATTTT.

The V call is TRBV5-1, the J call TRBJ1-6; 7 positions match TRBD1. This CDR3 spans 15 amino acids. CDR1 is SGHRS and CDR2 is YFSETQ in the germline V gene. Losses at the gene ends were 0 bases for V and 7 bases for J; bases not matched to a gene: 4. CDR3 bases: TGCGCCAGCAGCTTGGGGCAGGGGGGGAATTCACCCCTCCACTTT. Residues: CASSLGQGGNSPLHF.

The chain recombines TRBV4-3 with TRBJ2-2; the D is unclear. CDR3 length: 12 residues. Germline CDR1 and CDR2: LGHNA and YSLEER. Trimming removed 1 base at V and 6 bases at J, with 3 bases between. The CDR3 protein is CASSQVPGELFF. In nucleotides, the CDR3 is TGCGCCAGCAGCCAAGTCCCCGGGGAGCTGTTTTTT.